The T cell receptor (beta chain) under discussion was sequenced for a study of cytomegalovirus exposure and HLA in healthy donors. In regard to this clone: Its antigen is still unknown.

Study-level findings and limits: Several top significant clusters appeared, in a later analysis, to be linked to common viral pathogens.

The PCR contained 60 Vbeta and 13 Jbeta primers. Clones were read by immunoSEQ multiplex PCR, and TCRdb kept only the in-frame ones, dropping some. The data hold around 190,000 clones, with around 75% observed a single time. The CDR3 totals 12 residues. V was shortened by 5 bases and J by 5 bases, with 10 bases between the two germline ends. In germline, CDR1 is SGHRS, CDR2 YFSETQ. This rearrangement joins TRBV5-1 to TRBJ1-1; possibly TRBD1 for D (5 bases). The source is a woman in her thirties in good health and CMV-seropositive. Sequenced sample: PBMCs. The CDR3 bases are TGCGCCAGCAGGCAGGGTGAAACTGAAGCTTTCTTT. This codes for CASRQGETEAFF.